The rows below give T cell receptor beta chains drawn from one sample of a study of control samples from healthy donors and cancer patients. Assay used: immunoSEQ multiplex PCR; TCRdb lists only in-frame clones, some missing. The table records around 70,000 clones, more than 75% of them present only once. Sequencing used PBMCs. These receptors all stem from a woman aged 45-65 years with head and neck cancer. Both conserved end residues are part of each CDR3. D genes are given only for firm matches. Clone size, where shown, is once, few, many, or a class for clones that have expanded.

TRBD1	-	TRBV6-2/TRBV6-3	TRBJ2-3	CASSYQGADTQYF	TGTGCCAGCAGTTACCAGGGGGCAGATACGCAGTATTTT
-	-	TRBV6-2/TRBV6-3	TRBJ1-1	CASSYPTVNTEAFF	TGTGCCAGCAGTTACCCGACGGTGAACACTGAAGCTTTCTTT
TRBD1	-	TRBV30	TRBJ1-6	CAWRRDRFSPLHF	TGTGCCTGGAGACGGGACAGGTTTTCACCCCTCCACTTT
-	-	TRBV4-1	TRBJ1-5	CASSQEWGTLGNQPQHF	TGCGCCAGCAGCCAAGAGTGGGGGACCCTGGGGAATCAGCCCCAGCATTTT
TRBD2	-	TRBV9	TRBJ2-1	CASSGQLAGGPNEQFF	TGTGCCAGCAGCGGACAACTAGCGGGGGGCCCAAATGAGCAGTTCTTC
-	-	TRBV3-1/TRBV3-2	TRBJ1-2	CASSQVSGTSEGYTF	TGTGCCAGCAGCCAAGTTAGTGGGACCTCAGAGGGCTACACCTTC
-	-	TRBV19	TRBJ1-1	CASSTTVRSTEAFF	TGTGCCAGTAGTACAACAGTGAGGAGCACTGAAGCTTTCTTT
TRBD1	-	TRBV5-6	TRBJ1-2	CASSVGQGNYGYTF	TGTGCCAGCAGCGTAGGACAGGGGAACTATGGCTACACCTTC
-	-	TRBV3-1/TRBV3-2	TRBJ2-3	CASSQVRFGAGDTQYF	TGTGCCAGCAGCCAAGTTCGTTTCGGGGCTGGAGATACGCAGTATTTT
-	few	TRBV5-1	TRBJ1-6	CASSVGQGNSPLHF	TGCGCCAGCAGCGTGGGGCAGGGCAATTCACCCCTCCACTTT
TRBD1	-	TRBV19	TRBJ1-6	CASSILPMTGKNSPLHF	TGTGCCAGTAGTATATTGCCAATGACAGGGAAGAATTCACCCCTCCACTTT